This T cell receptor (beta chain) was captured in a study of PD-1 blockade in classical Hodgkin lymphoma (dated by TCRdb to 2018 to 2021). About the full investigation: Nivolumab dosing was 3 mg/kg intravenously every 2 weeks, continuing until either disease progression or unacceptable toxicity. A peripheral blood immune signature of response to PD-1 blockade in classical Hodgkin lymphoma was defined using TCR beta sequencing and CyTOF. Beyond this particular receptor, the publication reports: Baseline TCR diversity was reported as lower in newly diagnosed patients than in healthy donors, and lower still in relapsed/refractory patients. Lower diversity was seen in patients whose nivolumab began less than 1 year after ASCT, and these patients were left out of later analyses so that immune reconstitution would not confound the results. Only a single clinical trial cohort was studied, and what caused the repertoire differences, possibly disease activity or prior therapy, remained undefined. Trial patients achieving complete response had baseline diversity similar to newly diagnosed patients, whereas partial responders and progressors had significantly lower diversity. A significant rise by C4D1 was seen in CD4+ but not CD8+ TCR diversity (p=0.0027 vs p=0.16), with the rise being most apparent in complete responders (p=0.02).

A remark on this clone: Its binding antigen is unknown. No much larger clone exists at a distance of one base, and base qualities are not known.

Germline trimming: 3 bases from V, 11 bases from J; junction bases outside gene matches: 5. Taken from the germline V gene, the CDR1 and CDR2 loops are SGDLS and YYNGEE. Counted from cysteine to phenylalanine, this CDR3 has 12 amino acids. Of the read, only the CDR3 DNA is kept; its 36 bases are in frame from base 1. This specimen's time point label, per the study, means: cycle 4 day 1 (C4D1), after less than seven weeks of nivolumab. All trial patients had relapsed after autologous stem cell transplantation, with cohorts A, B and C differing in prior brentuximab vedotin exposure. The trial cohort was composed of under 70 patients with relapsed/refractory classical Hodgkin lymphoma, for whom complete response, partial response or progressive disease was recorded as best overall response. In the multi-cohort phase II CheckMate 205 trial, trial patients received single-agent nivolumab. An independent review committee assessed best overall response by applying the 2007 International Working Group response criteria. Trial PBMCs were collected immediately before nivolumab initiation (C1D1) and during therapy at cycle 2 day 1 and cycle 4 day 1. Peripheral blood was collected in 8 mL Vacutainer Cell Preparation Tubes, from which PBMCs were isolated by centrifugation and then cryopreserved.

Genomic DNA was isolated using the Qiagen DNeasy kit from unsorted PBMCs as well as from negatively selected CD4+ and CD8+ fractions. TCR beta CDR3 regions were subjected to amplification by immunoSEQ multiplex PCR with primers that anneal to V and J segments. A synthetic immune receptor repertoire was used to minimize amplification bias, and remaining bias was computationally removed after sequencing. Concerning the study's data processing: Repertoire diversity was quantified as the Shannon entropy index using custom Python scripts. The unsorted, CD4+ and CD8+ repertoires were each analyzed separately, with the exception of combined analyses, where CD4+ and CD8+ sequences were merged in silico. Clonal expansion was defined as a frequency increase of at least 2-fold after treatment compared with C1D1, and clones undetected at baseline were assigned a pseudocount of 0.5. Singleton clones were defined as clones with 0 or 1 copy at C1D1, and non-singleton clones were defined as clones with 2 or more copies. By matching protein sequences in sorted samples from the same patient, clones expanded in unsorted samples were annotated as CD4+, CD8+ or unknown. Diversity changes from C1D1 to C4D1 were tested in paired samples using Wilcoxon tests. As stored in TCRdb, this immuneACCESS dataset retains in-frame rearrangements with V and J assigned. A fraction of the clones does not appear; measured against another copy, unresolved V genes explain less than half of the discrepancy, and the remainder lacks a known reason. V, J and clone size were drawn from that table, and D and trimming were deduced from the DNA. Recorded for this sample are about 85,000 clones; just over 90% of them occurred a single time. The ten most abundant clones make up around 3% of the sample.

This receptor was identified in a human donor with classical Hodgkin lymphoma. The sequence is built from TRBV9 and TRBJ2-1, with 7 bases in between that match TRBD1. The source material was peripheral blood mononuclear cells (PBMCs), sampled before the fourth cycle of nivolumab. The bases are TGTGCCAGCAGCGCACAGGGACAGAAGCAGTTCTTC. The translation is CASSAQGQKQFF. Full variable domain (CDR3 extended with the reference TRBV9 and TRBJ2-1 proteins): DSGVTQTPKHLITATGQRVTLRCSPRSGDLSVYWYQQSLDQGLQFLIQYYNGEERAKGNILERFSAQQFPDLHSELNLSSLELGDSALYFCASSAQGQKQFFGPGTRLTVL.